At least ten counts were recorded for the clone carrying this T cell receptor beta chain. The data derive from a study of T cells in Graves' hyperthyroidism and ophthalmopathy. The patients, who ranged from 18 to 65 in age, presented with newly diagnosed hyperthyroidism lasting under 2 months. Thyroid ultrasound and orbital computed tomography, with clinical symptoms and serum thyroxine and TRAb, informed diagnoses. CDR1 is LGHDT, CDR2 YNNKEL, per germline (reference sequence). This CDR3 is built from 14 residues. Trimming left V 3 bases short and J 5 bases short, with 11 bases between. Researchers amplified the TCR beta CDR3 regions from RNA transcripts. Initially, a first-round RT-PCR of the TCR CDR3 employed the HTBI primer set. TCRdb called the multiplex PCR reads again in MiXCR, with one record for every CDR3 protein. The top ten hold around 7.7% of the sample, which has a few hundred thousand distinct CDR3 sequences, approximately 15% seen once.

The sequence came from a woman younger than 35 with Graves' hyperthyroidism. Source material: blood. V is TRBV3-1 and J is TRBJ2-1; possible D gene TRBD2, 5 bases. The CDR3 sequence is CASSQRSVNNEQFF. The CDR3 coding sequence is TGTGCCAGCAGCCAGCGTAGCGTCAACAATGAGCAGTTCTTC.